The 32 T cell receptor beta chains given below trace back to one sample, sequenced in a study of cytomegalovirus exposure and HLA in healthy donors. PCR employed 60 Vbeta and 13 Jbeta primers. Sequenced by immunoSEQ multiplex PCR; TCRdb stores in-frame clones only, minus some. The sample holds about 160,000 clones, 82% seen once. The sample consisted of PBMCs. These receptor sequences come from a girl aged 10-17 years in good health and CMV-seropositive.

This clone has a single count. The chain uses TRBV29-1 and TRBJ2-6; D unresolved. The CDR3 has 15 amino acids. The germline gives CDR1 SQVTM, CDR2 ANQGSEA. V was shortened by 0 bases and J by 0 bases, with 6 bases between the two germline ends. In nucleotides, the CDR3 is TGCAGCGTTGAAGATATAAACTCTGGGGCCAACGTCCTGACTTTC. The encoded protein is CSVEDINSGANVLTF.

CDR3 sequence: CASSHETGQPQHF. In DNA, the CDR3 is TGTGCCAGCAGTCACGAAACAGGGCAGCCCCAGCATTTT. The gene calls are TRBV5-4 and TRBJ1-5; D is possibly TRBD1 (6 bases). The CDR3 sequence is 13 residues long. Germline-derived CDR1 and CDR2 are SGHNT and YYREEE (reference sequence). V dropped 5 bases and J dropped 7 bases, with 13 bases sitting between them. Supplemented by reference TRBV5-4 and TRBJ1-5, the full variable domain reads ETGVTQSPTHLIKTRGQQVTLRCSSQSGHNTVSWYQQALGQGPQFIFQYYREEENGRGNFPPRFSGLQFPNYSSELNVNALELDDSALYLCASSHETGQPQHFGDGTRLSIL.

The chain couples TRBV5-1 to TRBJ2-3; 8 bases match TRBD2. V lost 0 bases, J lost 4 bases, and 4 bases stayed unmatched. CDR1 is SGHRS and CDR2 is YFSETQ in the germline V gene. CDR3 length equals 15 residues. The CDR3 is CASSLEGGRSDTQYF. The CDR3 DNA follows: TGCGCCAGCAGCTTGGAGGGCGGGAGGTCAGATACGCAGTATTTT.

The chain uses TRBV12-5 and TRBJ1-1; no firm D call. CDR1 is LGHNT and CDR2 is FRNRAP in the germline V gene. Trimming took off 0 bases at V and 0 bases at J, with 11 bases between the two ends. This CDR3 has 16 amino acids. Here the CDR3 reads CASGLVLQEMNTEAFF. CDR3 nucleotide sequence: TGTGCTAGTGGTTTGGTACTTCAGGAAATGAACACTGAAGCTTTCTTT.

The chain couples TRBV23-1 to TRBJ2-6; possible D gene TRBD2, 6 bases. TRBV23-1 is an open reading frame whose function is uncertain. The CDR3 has 21 residues. V lost 4 bases to trimming and J lost 0 bases, with 25 bases between them. The CDR3 DNA sequence: TGCGCCAGCAGTCTAACCCCGGGACTTCAAAGCGCCTGCTCTGGGGCCAACGTCCTGACTTTC. It is translated as CASSLTPGLQSACSGANVLTF.

The chain carries TRBV19 and TRBJ2-5, with D possibly TRBD2 on 6 matching bases. The germline gives CDR1 LNHDA, CDR2 SQIVND (reference sequence). Between the trimmed V and J ends, which lost 3 bases and 9 bases, there was a span of 17 bases. This CDR3 region has 14 residues. The CDR3 DNA reads TGTGCCAGTAGTATCCCGGGACTGAGGCAGGCCCAGTACTTC. Encoded protein: CASSIPGLRQAQYF.

The chain recombines TRBV4-3 with TRBJ2-7, with TRBD1 identical over 10 bases. This CDR3 region has 15 residues. J gave up 7 bases and V 4 bases, and 10 bases lay outside the gene matches. Germline CDR1 LGHNA, CDR2 YSLEER. Here the CDR3 DNA reads TGCGCCAGCAGCCCCGGGACAGGGGAAGTGGAGGAGCAGTACTTC. This gives the protein CASSPGTGEVEEQYF.

The V and J genes are TRBV27 and TRBJ2-4; TRBD2 agrees at 7 bases. The CDR3 totals 15 residues. Germline-derived CDR1 and CDR2 are MNHEY and SMNVEV (reference sequence). V shed 6 bases, J shed 0 bases, and the junction held 5 bases outside the gene matches. The chain's CDR3 is CASSRAGTAKNIQYF. The CDR3 bases are TGTGCCAGCAGCCGAGCGGGAACAGCCAAAAACATTCAGTACTTC.

This sequence joins TRBV28 and TRBJ1-2, with D hard to call. CDR3 length: 15 amino acids. V shed 1 base and J shed 0 bases, with 9 bases lying between them. The V gene's germline CDR1 is MDHEN and CDR2 SYDVKM. The CDR3 loop reads CASSLYRVTNYGYTF. CDR3 in DNA: TGTGCCAGCAGTTTATACCGGGTTACTAACTATGGCTACACCTTC.

The genes are TRBV1 and TRBJ2-7; the table's D call, TRBD2, was not checked against the DNA. TRBV1 represents a pseudogene. CDR3 size: 13 residues. In nucleotides, the CDR3 is TGCACCAGCAGCCCCCGGCGGAACTACGAGCAGTACTTC. This translates into CTSSPRRNYEQYF.

The gene calls are TRBV5-6 and TRBJ1-5; the D gene is possibly TRBD1 (5 bases). Per germline, CDR1 SGHDT and CDR2 YYEEEE. V gave up 5 bases and J gave up 0 bases, with 21 bases separating them. This CDR3 spans 18 amino acids. Here the CDR3 DNA reads TGTGCCAGCAGTCACTCCCAGGGTGGAGAATATAGCAATCAGCCCCAGCATTTT. Residues: CASSHSQGGEYSNQPQHF.

The J gene is TRBJ1-2, the V gene TRBV28, with D possibly matching TRBD1 (5 bases). Germline V gene sequence: CDR1 MDHEN, CDR2 SYDVKM. There are 14 residues in the CDR3. V was shortened by 7 bases and J by 0 bases, with 12 bases between the two germline ends. The CDR3 reads CASNAGVTNYGYTF. The CDR3 bases are TGTGCCAGCAACGCGGGGGTCACTAACTATGGCTACACCTTC.

Here the CDR3 reads CASGRQDLTDTQYF. The CDR3 DNA reads as TGTGCCAGCGGGAGACAGGACCTCACAGATACGCAGTATTTT. The J gene is TRBJ2-3, the V gene TRBV2; maybe TRBD1 (6 bases). This CDR3 spans 14 amino acids. With 8 bases removed from V and 2 bases from J, the gap between germline ends came to 14 bases. CDR1 and CDR2 (germline): SNHLY, FYNNEI.

The chain couples TRBV7-9 to TRBJ2-7, with TRBD1 identical over 12 bases. The CDR3 sequence is 18 residues long. J was trimmed by 5 bases and V by 1 base; bases with no gene match: 12. Germline CDR1 SEHNR, CDR2 FQNEAQ (reference sequence). The CDR3 region is CASSLVTRPGQGAHEQYF. CDR3 bases: TGTGCCAGCAGCTTAGTAACGCGACCGGGACAGGGGGCCCACGAGCAGTACTTC. Variable domain in full (rest from reference TRBV7-9 and TRBJ2-7): DTGVSQNPRHKITKRGQNVTFRCDPISEHNRLYWYRQTLGQGPEFLTYFQNEAQLEKSRLLSDRFSAERPKGSFSTLEIQRTEQGDSAMYLCASSLVTRPGQGAHEQYFGPGTRLTVT.

This clone showed up just a few times. The J gene is TRBJ2-7, the V gene TRBV25-1; no clear D gene. Germline loops: CDR1 MGHDK, CDR2 SYGVNS. The CDR3 sequence is 12 residues long. Trimming cost V 4 bases and J 2 bases, with 6 bases left between them. The CDR3 DNA is TGTGCCAGCAGTGGGCTCGCCTACGAGCAGTACTTC. It translates to CASSGLAYEQYF.

The chain employs TRBV27 and TRBJ1-2; possible D gene TRBD1, 5 bases. The CDR3 has 12 residues. Per germline, CDR1 MNHEY and CDR2 SMNVEV (reference sequence). V dropped 8 bases and J dropped 2 bases, with 9 bases sitting between them. CDR3 residues: CASGQGNYGYTF. CDR3 coding DNA: TGTGCCAGCGGGCAGGGAAACTATGGCTACACCTTC.

V and J are TRBV4-1 and TRBJ2-2; 15 bases match TRBD2. The CDR3 is 18 residues long. Germline lookup yields CDR1 MGHRA and CDR2 YSYEKL. J was trimmed by 5 bases and V by 1 base; bases with no gene match: 5. The DNA for the CDR3 is TGCGCCAGCAGCCAAGTCAAGGGACTAGCGGGGGGAACCGGGGAGCTGTTTTTT. Amino acid sequence: CASSQVKGLAGGTGELFF.

The genes are TRBV6-1 and TRBJ2-3, with D unresolved. This CDR3 spans 13 amino acids. Germline V gene lookup returns CDR1 MNHNS and CDR2 SASEGT. V gave up 9 bases and J gave up 5 bases, with 15 bases separating them. The DNA for the CDR3 is TGTGCCAGTCCAAGATCCGGTGGAGATACGCAGTATTTT. Its protein product is CASPRSGGDTQYF.

The chain joins TRBV19 to TRBJ2-5; 9 bases map to TRBD1. Germline V CDR1 and CDR2: LNHDA, SQIVND (reference sequence). This CDR3 contains 14 residues. The V segment lost 6 bases and the J segment 6 bases; nucleotides outside the gene matches: 8. The CDR3 DNA is TGTGCCAGTAGCGGGACAGGGAGGCGGCAGACCCAGTACTTC. This translates into CASSGTGRRQTQYF.

V and J are TRBV28 and TRBJ2-3; 9 nucleotides line up with TRBD2. Trimming at V came to 7 bases and at J to 2 bases, leaving 7 bases not matched to a gene. This CDR3 comprises 15 residues. Germline V lookup: CDR1 MDHEN, CDR2 SYDVKM. CDR3 in DNA: TGTGCCAGCACCACACCGGGACTAGCCACAGATACGCAGTATTTT. Translated: CASTTPGLATDTQYF.

The chain is built from TRBV6-6 and TRBJ2-7, with D tentatively TRBD2 (5 bases). CDR1 is MNHNY, CDR2 SVGAGI, per germline (reference sequence). The CDR3 covers 12 residues. The germline V and J ends were trimmed by 5 bases and 6 bases, with 11 bases remaining between them. The CDR3 DNA sequence: TGTGCCAGCAGTCTACTAGAGTCCGAGCAGTACTTC. The encoded protein is CASSLLESEQYF.

CDR3 bases: TGTGCCAGCAGTCGTGACAGGGTTAATGAGCAGTTCTTC. It encodes CASSRDRVNEQFF. This chain joins TRBV5-6 and TRBJ2-1, with 7 bases identical to TRBD1. Germline loops: CDR1 SGHDT, CDR2 YYEEEE. The V and J ends lost 5 bases and 7 bases, in that order; junction bases with no gene match: 6. The CDR3 spans 13 residues.

V usage is TRBV15 and J usage is TRBJ2-1; D possibly corresponds to TRBD2 (5 bases). Germline CDR1 is LNHNV and CDR2 is YYDKDF (reference sequence). Trimming shortened V by 1 base and J by 4 bases, and 8 bases separated the two germline ends. CDR3 length: 14 amino acids. CDR3 residues: CATSRVRGYNEQFF. The CDR3 DNA is TGTGCCACCAGCAGAGTTCGAGGGTACAATGAGCAGTTCTTC. The variable domain in full, completed from reference TRBV15 and TRBJ2-1, reads DAMVIQNPRYQVTQFGKPVTLSCSQTLNHNVMYWYQQKSSQAPKLLFHYYDKDFNNEADTPDNFQSRRPNTSFCFLDIRSPGLGDTAMYLCATSRVRGYNEQFFGPGTRLTVL.

The rearrangement joins TRBV2 to TRBJ1-4; 11 bases are a match to TRBD1. V gave up 4 bases and J gave up 10 bases; unmatched junction bases: 5. The germline V gene has CDR1 SNHLY and CDR2 FYNNEI. The CDR3 length is 14 residues. Written as DNA, the CDR3 is TGTGCCAGCAGTGGGGTGGACAGGGGGCGAAAACTGTTTTTT. The encoded protein is CASSGVDRGRKLFF.

The rearrangement uses TRBV9 and TRBJ2-1; 16 bases align to TRBD2. In germline, CDR1 is SGDLS, CDR2 YYNGEE. V gave up 2 bases and J gave up 4 bases; unmatched junction bases: 6. This CDR3 spans 18 amino acids. CDR3 sequence (DNA): TGTGCCAGCAGCGTTGGGGGACTAGCGGGGGGGCTTTACAATGAGCAGTTCTTC. This encodes CASSVGGLAGGLYNEQFF.

The chain is built from TRBV10-3 and TRBJ1-3, with TRBD1 matching 10 bases. Germline assignment: CDR1 ENHRY and CDR2 SYGVKD. V lost 9 bases to trimming and J lost 0 bases; unmatched junction nucleotides: 5. This CDR3 has 15 amino acids. CDR3 nucleotides: TGTGCCATTGGACAGGGGGACATCTCTGGAAACACCATATATTTT. This encodes CAIGQGDISGNTIYF.

This clone is a singleton in its sample. The chain recombines TRBV5-1 with TRBJ1-5; unclear D gene. Germline V gene data show CDR1 as SGHRS and CDR2 as YFSETQ. The CDR3 is 15 residues long. V lost 0 bases and J lost 4, with 11 bases in between. CDR3 region: CASSLGFYGNQPQHF. The CDR3 bases are TGCGCCAGCAGCTTGGGATTCTACGGTAATCAGCCCCAGCATTTT.

The chain links TRBV11-1 to TRBJ2-7, with D unresolved. The CDR3 is 15 amino acids. V lost 5 bases to trimming and J lost 1 base, with 15 bases between them. Germline CDR1 is SGHAT and CDR2 is FQDESV (reference sequence). The CDR3: CASSLGGDVSYEQYF. The CDR3 region has the DNA TGTGCCAGCAGCCTCGGCGGTGACGTTTCCTACGAGCAGTACTTC.

The chain is built from TRBV7-8 and TRBJ1-2; D perhaps matches TRBD1 (5 bases). Trimming pared 4 bases from V and 8 bases from J, leaving 20 bases between. The CDR3 is made up of 15 amino acids. CDR1 and CDR2 from the germline V gene are SGHVS and FQNEAQ. CDR3 bases: TGTGCCAGCAGCTCACCGGGACTAAAAAGAATAGGCTACACCTTC. Amino acid sequence: CASSSPGLKRIGYTF. The variable domain in full, completed from reference TRBV7-8 and TRBJ1-2, reads GAGVSQSPRYKVAKRGQDVALRCDPISGHVSLFWYQQALGQGPEFLTYFQNEAQLDKSGLPSDRFFAERPEGSVSTLKIQRTQQEDSAVYLCASSSPGLKRIGYTFGSGTRLTVV.

J is TRBJ1-4 and V is TRBV2; tentatively, D is TRBD1 (5 bases). The CDR3 loop spans 15 amino acids. Trimming cost V 9 bases and J 8 bases, with 22 bases left between them. Germline V CDR1 and CDR2: SNHLY, FYNNEI. The CDR3 protein is CASNRDSGSWEKLFF. The CDR3 bases are TGTGCCAGTAACCGGGACTCGGGATCATGGGAAAAACTGTTTTTT.

The genes are TRBV4-1 and TRBJ2-7; weak D call: TRBD2 (6 bases). Germline CDR1 MGHRA, CDR2 YSYEKL. There are 16 residues in the CDR3. The V gene lost 1 base and the J gene lost 4 bases, with 17 bases spanning the gap. CDR3 nucleotide sequence: TGCGCCAGCAGCCAAGGTGCCCGTAGGAGGGGATACGAGCAGTACTTC. Translated, it gives CASSQGARRRGYEQYF.

This clone was seen a few times. The V and J genes are TRBV19 and TRBJ1-1, with 8 positions matching TRBD1. Germline CDR1 LNHDA, CDR2 SQIVND (reference sequence). The CDR3 is 14 residues long. Trimming at V came to 4 bases and at J to 5 bases, leaving 6 bases not matched to a gene. The CDR3 nucleotides are TGTGCCAGTAGTACCTCCAGGGGGCAAACTGAAGCTTTCTTT. Protein: CASSTSRGQTEAFF.